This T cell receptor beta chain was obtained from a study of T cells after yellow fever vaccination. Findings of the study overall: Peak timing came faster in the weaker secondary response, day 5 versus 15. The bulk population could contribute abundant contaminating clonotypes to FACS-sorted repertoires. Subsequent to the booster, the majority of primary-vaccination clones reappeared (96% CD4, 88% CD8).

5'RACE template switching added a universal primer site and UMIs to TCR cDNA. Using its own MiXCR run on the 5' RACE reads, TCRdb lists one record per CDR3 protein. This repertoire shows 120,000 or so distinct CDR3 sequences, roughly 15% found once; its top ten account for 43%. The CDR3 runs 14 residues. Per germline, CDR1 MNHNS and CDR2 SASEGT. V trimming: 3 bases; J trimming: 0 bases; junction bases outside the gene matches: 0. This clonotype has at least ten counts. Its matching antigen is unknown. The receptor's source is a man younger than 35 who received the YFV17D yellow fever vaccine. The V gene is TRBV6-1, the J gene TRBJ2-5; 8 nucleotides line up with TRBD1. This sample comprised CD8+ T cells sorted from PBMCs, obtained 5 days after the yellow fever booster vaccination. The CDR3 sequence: CASSEDRDQETQYF. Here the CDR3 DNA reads TGTGCCAGCAGTGAGGACAGGGACCAAGAGACCCAGTACTTC.